The TCR beta chain under discussion was sequenced for a study of T cells in severe cutaneous drug reactions. With regard to this clonotype: What it recognizes is unknown.

Findings of the study overall: In carbamazepine-induced Stevens-Johnson syndrome or toxic epidermal necrolysis, TRBV12-4 averaged about 31% in blister cells and approximately 4.9% in PBMC.

CDR3 length equals 13 residues. The V gene's germline CDR1 is SQVTM and CDR2 ANQGSEA. Libraries were made by iRepertoire multiplex PCR with TCR subtype-specific primers for bulk and single-cell sequencing. Using the multiplex PCR reads, TCRdb records one entry per CDR3 protein without DNA. This sample's clone table lists 5,000 to 7,500 distinct CDR3 sequences. Carbamazepine had induced Stevens-Johnson syndrome or toxic epidermal necrolysis in the sequenced donors. The specimen sequenced was cells from a skin blister. The TCR was taken from a human donor with toxic epidermal necrolysis, a severe cutaneous drug reaction. V and J are TRBV29-1 and TRBJ2-7. The CDR3 here is CSVEDGSSYEQYF.